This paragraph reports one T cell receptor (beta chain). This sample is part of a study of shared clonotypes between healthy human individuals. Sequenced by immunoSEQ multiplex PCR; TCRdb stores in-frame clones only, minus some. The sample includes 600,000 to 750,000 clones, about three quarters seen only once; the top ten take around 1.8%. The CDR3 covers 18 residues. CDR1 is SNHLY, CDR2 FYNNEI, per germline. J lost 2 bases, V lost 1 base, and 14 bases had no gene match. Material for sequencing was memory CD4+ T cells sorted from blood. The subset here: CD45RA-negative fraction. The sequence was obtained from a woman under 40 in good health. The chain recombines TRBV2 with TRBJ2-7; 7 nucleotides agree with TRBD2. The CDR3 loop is CASSEVESGTGRAYEQYF. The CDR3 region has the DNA TGTGCCAGCAGTGAAGTAGAAAGCGGGACCGGTAGAGCCTACGAGCAGTACTTC.